This T cell receptor beta chain derives from a study of blood T cell repertoires in COVID-19. Study-level background: Sample material is recorded as cDNA or gDNA derived from T cells, B-cell-depleted T cells, or PBMCs.

Germline CDR1 is SGHKS and CDR2 is YYEKEE (reference sequence). J gave up 0 bases and V 5 bases, and 8 bases lay outside the gene matches. CDR3 length: 16 residues. Participant-reported clinical history was the basis for cohort assignment. In the authors' workflow: Researchers report that nucleated cell counts were estimated from reference gene primer amplification. The method was immunoSEQ multiplex PCR; TCRdb's version includes in-frame clones alone and lacks a portion of them. That table is the source of V, J and clone size, and D and trimming were worked out from the DNA. The table shows almost 400,000 clones, with approximately 87% occurring only once.

The V gene is TRBV5-5, the J gene TRBJ2-7, with 10 bases aligning to TRBD1. This TCR was sampled from a young woman with acute COVID-19. The sequenced material came from PBMCs or T cells enriched from blood (not recorded which). The CDR3 DNA is TGTGCCAGCAGGGCCGGGACAGGGGTTAGCTCCTACGAGCAGTACTTC. Translated, it gives CASRAGTGVSSYEQYF.